Shown below are 18 T cell receptor beta chains from a single sample sequenced in a study of cytomegalovirus exposure and HLA in healthy donors (dated by TCRdb to about 2017). Libraries were prepared through the immunoSEQ multiplex PCR assay. For the multiplex PCR, a mixture combining 60 forward primers for TCR Vbeta segments and 13 reverse primers for TCR Jbeta segments was used. What TCRdb holds here is the immuneACCESS table cut down to in-frame rearrangements. Part of the clones is not present; checked against another copy, under half of the missing clones reflect an unresolved V gene, and the others are unexplained. The sample table gives 100,000 to 150,000 clones. Under 3.5% of the sample is in the top ten clones. The sample was PBMCs. The origin of the receptors is a man aged 30-40 years in good health and CMV-seronegative.

The chain uses TRBV10-3 and TRBJ1-1; D is perhaps TRBD1 (5 bases). Trimming cost V 0 bases and J 1 base, with 12 bases left between them. CDR3 length: 16 residues. Germline CDR1 reads ENHRY; CDR2 reads SYGVKD. The CDR3 spells CAISESGLPRNTEAFF. CDR3 bases: TGTGCCATCAGTGAGTCGGGGCTCCCCCGGAACACTGAAGCTTTCTTT.

The chain links TRBV28 to TRBJ2-6, with 9 nucleotides matching TRBD1. Trimming took 4 bases from V and 4 from J; bases not matched to a gene: 2. The CDR3 sequence is 15 residues long. Germline lookup yields CDR1 MDHEN and CDR2 SYDVKM. CDR3 DNA: TGTGCCAGCAGTTACAGGGGGCTCGGGGCCAACGTCCTGACTTTC. Residues: CASSYRGLGANVLTF.

This chain joins TRBV5-1 and TRBJ1-4; TRBD1 aligns across 8 bases. The germline CDR1 and CDR2 sequences are SGHRS and YFSETQ. After removal of 3 bases from V and 7 bases from J, the junction contained 17 bases not matched to a gene. The CDR3 is made up of 18 amino acids. The CDR3 sequence: CASSSGQGLSVRGEKLFF. In DNA, the CDR3 is TGCGCCAGCAGCTCCGGACAGGGACTATCGGTGAGGGGTGAAAAACTGTTTTTT. Full variable domain (outside the CDR3, taken from reference TRBV5-1 and TRBJ1-4): KAGVTQTPRYLIKTRGQQVTLSCSPISGHRSVSWYQQTPGQGLQFLFEYFSETQRNKGNFPGRFSGRQFSNSRSEMNVSTLELGDSALYLCASSSGQGLSVRGEKLFFGSGTQLSVL.

The chain employs TRBV11-2 and TRBJ1-2; no definite D call. CDR1 is SGHAT, CDR2 FQNNGV, per germline. The CDR3 sequence is 16 residues long. V gave up 4 bases and J gave up 3 bases, with 18 bases separating them. In DNA, the CDR3 is TGTGCCAGCAGCTCCTCTCGGGCCCTGCGGGACTATGGCTACACCTTC. Its translation: CASSSSRALRDYGYTF. The full variable domain, its missing parts supplied by reference TRBV11-2 and TRBJ1-2, is EAGVAQSPRYKIIEKRQSVAFWCNPISGHATLYWYQQILGQGPKLLIQFQNNGVVDDSQLPKDRFSAERLKGVDSTLKIQPAKLEDSAVYLCASSSSRALRDYGYTFGSGTRLTVV.

The gene calls are TRBV5-4 and TRBJ2-5; TRBD1 matches at 9 bases. The CDR3 is 14 residues long. The ends lost 2 bases at V and 5 bases at J; junction bases unmatched: 4. Germline V lookup: CDR1 SGHNT, CDR2 YYREEE (reference sequence). CDR3 DNA: TGTGCCAGCAGCTTCTCCGGGACAGGGGAGACCCAGTACTTC. It specifies CASSFSGTGETQYF. Variable domain in full (rest from reference TRBV5-4 and TRBJ2-5): ETGVTQSPTHLIKTRGQQVTLRCSSQSGHNTVSWYQQALGQGPQFIFQYYREEENGRGNFPPRFSGLQFPNYSSELNVNALELDDSALYLCASSFSGTGETQYFGPGTRLLVL.

The J gene is TRBJ2-5, the V gene TRBV30; possible D gene TRBD1, 6 bases. The assigned J gene may be wrong: the sequence end matches TRBJ2-7 better. Germline V gene sequence: CDR1 GTSNPN, CDR2 SVGIG (reference sequence). CDR3 length: 12 amino acids. CDR3 DNA: TGTGCACAGGGTGCTCACTCCTACGAGCAGTACTTC. It codes for CAQGAHSYEQYF.

The chain recombines TRBV28 with TRBJ1-1; D is possibly TRBD1 (5 bases). CDR3 length: 11 residues. Trimming took off 11 bases at V and 5 bases at J, with 12 bases between the two ends. Germline V CDR1 and CDR2: MDHEN, SYDVKM. The CDR3 sequence is CAGGVRTEAFF. DNA for the CDR3: TGTGCCGGAGGGGTGAGGACTGAAGCTTTCTTT.

V gene TRBV27 combines with J gene TRBJ2-5; perhaps TRBD1 as D (5 bases). CDR1 and CDR2 from the germline V gene are MNHEY and SMNVEV (reference sequence). The V gene lost 3 bases and the J gene lost 2 bases, with 13 bases spanning the gap. The CDR3 has 15 amino acids. The CDR3: CASSFWGRGQETQYF. The CDR3 coding sequence is TGTGCCAGCAGTTTCTGGGGAAGGGGACAAGAGACCCAGTACTTC.

The chain uses TRBV2 and TRBJ2-7; possibly TRBD2 for D (6 bases). V lost 3 bases and J lost 4, with 13 bases in between. The CDR3 covers 14 residues. CDR1 is SNHLY and CDR2 is FYNNEI in the germline V gene. The DNA for the CDR3 is TGTGCCAGCAGTGAGCTACGGACTACTTACGAGCAGTACTTC. Translated: CASSELRTTYEQYF. Filled out from reference TRBV2 and TRBJ2-7, the complete variable domain reads EPEVTQTPSHQVTQMGQEVILRCVPISNHLYFYWYRQILGQKVEFLVSFYNNEISEKSEIFDDQFSVERPDGSNFTLKIRSTKLEDSAMYFCASSELRTTYEQYFGPGTRLTVT.

The genes are TRBV19 and TRBJ1-2; D remains ambiguous. V lost 3 bases and J lost 7, with 9 bases in between. CDR3 size: 12 residues. The germline CDR1 and CDR2 sequences are LNHDA and SQIVND (reference sequence). CDR3 in amino acids: CASSIRGSGYTF. DNA of the CDR3: TGTGCCAGTAGTATCCGGGGTTCTGGCTACACCTTC. Using reference TRBV19 and TRBJ1-2 for the parts outside the CDR3, the full variable domain is DGGITQSPKYLFRKEGQNVTLSCEQNLNHDAMYWYRQDPGQGLRLIYYSQIVNDFQKGDIAEGYSVSREKKESFPLTVTSAQKNPTAFYLCASSIRGSGYTFGSGTRLTVV.

For this clone: Other DNA sequences from this sample encode an identical CDR3 as well. V usage is TRBV14 and J usage is TRBJ1-1, with unresolved D. Germline loops: CDR1 SGHDN, CDR2 FVKESK. V was shortened by 0 bases and J by 2 bases, with 4 bases between the two germline ends. The CDR3 consists of 13 residues. The CDR3 here is CASSQDSNTEAFF. The CDR3 DNA follows: TGTGCCAGCAGCCAAGATTCTAACACTGAAGCTTTCTTT. Based on the CDR3 plus reference TRBV14 and TRBJ1-1, the full variable domain is EAGVTQFPSHSVIEKGQTVTLRCDPISGHDNLYWYRRVMGKEIKFLLHFVKESKQDESGMPNNRFLAERTGGTYSTLKVQPAELEDSGVYFCASSQDSNTEAFFGQGTRLTVV.

The chain combines TRBV6-5 with TRBJ2-1; 8 bases match TRBD2. The CDR3 runs 16 residues. The germline CDR1 and CDR2 sequences are MNHEY and SVGAGI. V trimming: 0 bases; J trimming: 3 bases; junction bases outside the gene matches: 4. Here the CDR3 reads CASSYSLADLYNEQFF. The CDR3 coding sequence is TGTGCCAGCAGTTACTCACTAGCGGACCTCTACAATGAGCAGTTCTTC.

This chain uses TRBV18 with TRBJ2-1, with 10 bases fitting TRBD1. J lost 4 bases, V lost 7 bases, and 7 bases had no gene match. The CDR3 is 15 amino acids. Germline lookup yields CDR1 KGHSH and CDR2 LQKENI. CDR3 DNA: TGTGCCAGCTTTCGAGGACAGGGGGTGTACAATGAGCAGTTCTTC. This translates into CASFRGQGVYNEQFF.

The rearrangement joins TRBV29-1 to TRBJ2-7; D perhaps matches TRBD2 (6 bases). The CDR3 covers 13 residues. Trimming left V 7 bases short and J 6 bases short, with 19 bases between. CDR1 is SQVTM, CDR2 ANQGSEA, per germline. CDR3 in DNA: TGCAGCGCCACCCGACTAGATTCTTCCGAGCAGTACTTC. The encoded protein is CSATRLDSSEQYF.

This chain uses TRBV28 with TRBJ2-7; 8 nucleotides match TRBD1. This CDR3 has 14 residues. Germline assignment: CDR1 MDHEN and CDR2 SYDVKM. V lost 6 bases and J lost 0; bases outside the gene matches: 4. The CDR3 spells CASRGQGYSYEQYF. CDR3 coding DNA: TGTGCCAGCAGAGGACAGGGATACTCCTACGAGCAGTACTTC.

The rearrangement uses TRBV5-1 and TRBJ2-7; 16 positions match TRBD2. Germline V gene sequence: CDR1 SGHRS, CDR2 YFSETQ. The trim removed 4 bases at V and 2 bases at J, leaving 6 bases unmatched. CDR3 length: 17 amino acids. In nucleotides, the CDR3 is TGCGCCAGCAGCCCGGGACTAGCGGGAGGGCCCACCTACGAGCAGTACTTC. Its protein product is CASSPGLAGGPTYEQYF.

J is TRBJ1-2 and V is TRBV5-4; TRBD1 matches 9 bases. This CDR3 is 14 amino acids long. V was pared by 6 bases and J by 4 bases, with 7 bases of the junction left unmatched. Germline V CDR1 and CDR2: SGHNT, YYREEE (reference sequence). The CDR3 bases are TGTGCCAGCATCGAACCGGGACAGGGCTATGGCTACACCTTC. Translating it yields CASIEPGQGYGYTF.

The chain has TRBV7-2 and TRBJ1-4, with D uncertain. CDR3 length: 13 residues. The germline CDR1 and CDR2 sequences are SGHTA and FQGNSA. Trimming cost V 5 bases and J 8 bases, with 12 bases left between them. For the CDR3, the DNA is TGTGCCAGCAGCATGCCGGGAGGGGAAAAACTGTTTTTT. Its translation is CASSMPGGEKLFF.